Listed below are T cell receptor beta chains from one sample, sequenced in a study of T cell responses to AZD1222 COVID-19 vaccine. Profiling relied on immunoSEQ multiplex PCR, and the TCRdb table lists in-frame clones only, not all of them. The table has around 110,000 clones, approximately 85% seen once; the top ten hold approximately 4%. Material: peripheral blood, obtained on day 0 of MenACWY control vaccination. These receptors were taken from an adult in good health. The CDR3 runs from the conserved cysteine through the conserved F or W. D genes are given only for firm matches. Size is stated for part of the rows, as once, few or many counts, or as a class when the clone is expanded.

CDR3aa: CASSATVGNQPQHF
CDR3nt: TGTGCCAGCAGCGCGACAGTTGGCAATCAGCCCCAGCATTTT
d_gene: -
v_gene: TRBV6-5
abundance: -
j_gene: TRBJ1-5

CDR3aa: CASSSLGGEQYF
CDR3nt: TGTGCCAGCAGTTCCCTGGGGGGGGAGCAGTACTTC
d_gene: TRBD2
v_gene: TRBV28
abundance: once
j_gene: TRBJ2-7

CDR3aa: CASSPHESGLTDTGELFF
CDR3nt: TGTGCCAGCAGCCCTCACGAGTCTGGACTTACGGACACCGGGGAGCTGTTTTTT
d_gene: -
v_gene: TRBV7-8
abundance: -
j_gene: TRBJ2-2

CDR3aa: CASSRRDRGNQPQHF
CDR3nt: TGTGCCAGCAGCAGAAGGGACAGGGGCAATCAGCCCCAGCATTTT
d_gene: TRBD1
v_gene: TRBV7-8
abundance: once
j_gene: TRBJ1-5

CDR3aa: CASRDTGGGTEAFF
CDR3nt: TGTGCCAGCAGGGATACGGGAGGGGGCACTGAAGCTTTCTTT
d_gene: -
v_gene: TRBV3-1/TRBV3-2
abundance: -
j_gene: TRBJ1-1

CDR3aa: CASSYRGEAFF
CDR3nt: TGTGCCAGCAGTTACAGGGGGGAAGCTTTCTTT
d_gene: -
v_gene: TRBV6-5
abundance: -
j_gene: TRBJ1-1

CDR3aa: CASSSPAARRTYEQYF
CDR3nt: TGTGCCAGCAGCTCTCCCGCGGCCAGGAGAACCTACGAGCAGTACTTC
d_gene: -
v_gene: TRBV3-1/TRBV3-2
abundance: -
j_gene: TRBJ2-7

CDR3aa: CASSQDGLDGYGYTF
CDR3nt: TGTGCCAGCAGCCAAGATGGCCTGGATGGCTATGGCTACACCTTC
d_gene: -
v_gene: TRBV4-2
abundance: -
j_gene: TRBJ1-2

CDR3aa: CAIRIGWEQYF
CDR3nt: TGTGCCATACGTATTGGTTGGGAGCAGTACTTC
d_gene: -
v_gene: TRBV27
abundance: -
j_gene: TRBJ2-7

CDR3aa: CASSWGTQPWDTEAFF
CDR3nt: TGTGCCAGCAGTTGGGGAACACAACCATGGGACACTGAAGCTTTCTTT
d_gene: -
v_gene: TRBV25-1
abundance: -
j_gene: TRBJ1-1

CDR3aa: CASSQIRQGTSNQPQHF
CDR3nt: TGTGCCAGCAGCCAAATCCGACAGGGTACTAGCAATCAGCCCCAGCATTTT
d_gene: TRBD1
v_gene: TRBV16
abundance: -
j_gene: TRBJ1-5

CDR3aa: CASSLTSAKHYEQYF
CDR3nt: TGTGCCAGCAGTCTAACTAGCGCGAAACACTACGAGCAGTACTTC
d_gene: TRBD2
v_gene: TRBV6-5
abundance: -
j_gene: TRBJ2-7

CDR3aa: CASSLPGGPVDEQFF
CDR3nt: TGTGCCAGCAGCTTACCGGGGGGCCCTGTCGATGAGCAGTTCTTC
d_gene: -
v_gene: TRBV7-3
abundance: -
j_gene: TRBJ2-1

CDR3aa: CASSLGSTYGYTF
CDR3nt: TGCGCCAGCAGCTTGGGATCCACATATGGCTACACCTTC
d_gene: -
v_gene: TRBV5-1
abundance: -
j_gene: TRBJ1-2

CDR3aa: CASSTQGEGEKLFF
CDR3nt: TGTGCCAGCAGTACCCAGGGAGAGGGGGAAAAACTGTTTTTT
d_gene: -
v_gene: TRBV9
abundance: -
j_gene: TRBJ1-4

CDR3aa: CASSLETSGGETDTQYF
CDR3nt: TGTGCCAGCAGCTTGGAGACTAGCGGGGGGGAGACAGATACGCAGTATTTT
d_gene: TRBD2
v_gene: TRBV5-6
abundance: -
j_gene: TRBJ2-3

CDR3aa: CASSHSGTGSYEQYF
CDR3nt: TGCGCCAGCAGCCATTCCGGGACAGGATCCTACGAGCAGTACTTC
d_gene: TRBD1
v_gene: TRBV4-3
abundance: -
j_gene: TRBJ2-7

CDR3aa: CASSRLAGDYEQYF
CDR3nt: TGTGCCAGCAGCCGGCTAGCGGGGGACTACGAGCAGTACTTC
d_gene: TRBD2
v_gene: TRBV3-1/TRBV3-2
abundance: -
j_gene: TRBJ2-7

CDR3aa: CASRATGSQPQHF
CDR3nt: TGTGCCAGCAGAGCCACAGGGAGTCAGCCCCAGCATTTT
d_gene: -
v_gene: TRBV12-3/TRBV12-4
abundance: few
j_gene: TRBJ1-5

CDR3aa: CASNQGRGLGEKLFF
CDR3nt: TGTGCCAGCAACCAGGGACGAGGGCTGGGGGAAAAACTGTTTTTT
d_gene: -
v_gene: TRBV28
abundance: -
j_gene: TRBJ1-4

CDR3aa: CASSSTGSNTEAFF
CDR3nt: TGTGCCAGCTCATCGACAGGGTCCAACACTGAAGCTTTCTTT
d_gene: TRBD1
v_gene: TRBV18
abundance: -
j_gene: TRBJ1-1

CDR3aa: CASSQVAGGLNEQFF
CDR3nt: TGTGCCAGCAGCCAAGTAGCGGGGGGTCTCAATGAGCAGTTCTTC
d_gene: TRBD2
v_gene: TRBV4-2
abundance: -
j_gene: TRBJ2-1

CDR3aa: CASSSPGQGGYNSPLHF
CDR3nt: TGTGCCAGCAGTTCTCCGGGACAGGGAGGGTATAATTCACCCCTCCACTTT
d_gene: TRBD1
v_gene: TRBV28
abundance: -
j_gene: TRBJ1-6

CDR3aa: CASSSGQGGTTGELFF
CDR3nt: TGTGCCAGCAGCTCTGGACAGGGGGGGACCACCGGGGAGCTGTTTTTT
d_gene: TRBD1
v_gene: TRBV7-2
abundance: once
j_gene: TRBJ2-2

CDR3aa: CASSKYRAARANVLTF
CDR3nt: TGTGCCAGTAGTAAGTACAGGGCGGCAAGGGCCAACGTCCTGACTTTC
d_gene: -
v_gene: TRBV19
abundance: -
j_gene: TRBJ2-6

CDR3aa: CASSLGVLTYGELFF
CDR3nt: TGTGCCAGCAGCTTGGGGGTTCTAACTTACGGGGAGCTGTTTTTT
d_gene: -
v_gene: TRBV5-5
abundance: few
j_gene: TRBJ2-2

CDR3aa: CSASGVPGLSNQPQHF
CDR3nt: TGCAGTGCTAGTGGAGTCCCGGGACTGTCCAATCAGCCCCAGCATTTT
d_gene: -
v_gene: TRBV20-1
abundance: -
j_gene: TRBJ1-5

CDR3aa: CASSPPSGETQYF
CDR3nt: TGTGCCAGCAGCCCCCCGTCAGGAGAGACCCAGTACTTC
d_gene: -
v_gene: TRBV7-9
abundance: -
j_gene: TRBJ2-5

CDR3aa: CASSFNQNTEAFF
CDR3nt: TGTGCCAGCAGCTTTAACCAGAACACTGAAGCTTTCTTT
d_gene: -
v_gene: TRBV7-2
abundance: -
j_gene: TRBJ1-1

CDR3aa: CASSAPGQYNSPLHF
CDR3nt: TGTGCCAGCTCAGCCCCGGGACAGTATAATTCACCCCTCCACTTT
d_gene: TRBD1
v_gene: TRBV18
abundance: -
j_gene: TRBJ1-6

CDR3aa: CASSPDSVNQPQHF
CDR3nt: TGTGCCAGCAGCCCGGACAGCGTAAATCAGCCCCAGCATTTT
d_gene: -
v_gene: TRBV6-5
abundance: -
j_gene: TRBJ1-5

CDR3aa: CASSFRDRENIQYF
CDR3nt: TGTGCCAGCAGCTTCCGGGACAGGGAAAACATTCAGTACTTC
d_gene: TRBD1
v_gene: TRBV7-2
abundance: -
j_gene: TRBJ2-4

CDR3aa: CASSDQRGDTQYF
CDR3nt: TGTGCCAGCAGTGACCAGCGGGGTGATACGCAGTATTTT
d_gene: TRBD2
v_gene: TRBV2
abundance: -
j_gene: TRBJ2-3

CDR3aa: CASSFSGGERETQYF
CDR3nt: TGTGCCAGCAGCTTTTCAGGGGGGGAGCGAGAGACCCAGTACTTC
d_gene: -
v_gene: TRBV11-2
abundance: -
j_gene: TRBJ2-5

CDR3aa: CASSLVFGTAPYEQYF
CDR3nt: TGTGCCAGCAGCTTAGTATTCGGGACTGCTCCCTACGAGCAGTACTTC
d_gene: -
v_gene: TRBV7-2
abundance: -
j_gene: TRBJ2-7

CDR3aa: CASRPTEESSTDTQYF
CDR3nt: TGCGCCAGCAGGCCGACAGAGGAGTCTAGCACAGATACGCAGTATTTT
d_gene: -
v_gene: TRBV5-1
abundance: -
j_gene: TRBJ2-3

CDR3aa: CASGRNGELFF
CDR3nt: TGTGCCAGCGGGCGGAACGGGGAGCTGTTTTTT
d_gene: -
v_gene: TRBV21-1
abundance: -
j_gene: TRBJ2-2

CDR3aa: CASTISGGTGELFF
CDR3nt: TGTGCCAGCACCATTTCAGGGGGCACCGGGGAGCTGTTTTTT
d_gene: TRBD1
v_gene: TRBV7-3
abundance: -
j_gene: TRBJ2-2

CDR3aa: CASSGAGGYTF
CDR3nt: TGTGCCAGCTCCGGCGCCGGGGGCTACACCTTC
d_gene: -
v_gene: TRBV18
abundance: -
j_gene: TRBJ1-2

CDR3aa: CASASGGLGKDTQYF
CDR3nt: TGTGCCAGTGCTAGCGGGGGCCTAGGAAAAGATACGCAGTATTTT
d_gene: TRBD2
v_gene: TRBV19
abundance: -
j_gene: TRBJ2-3

CDR3aa: CASRKRGRGNTEAFF
CDR3nt: TGTGCCAGCAGAAAAAGGGGCAGGGGGAACACTGAAGCTTTCTTT
d_gene: -
v_gene: TRBV2
abundance: -
j_gene: TRBJ1-1

CDR3aa: CASSLQKIYEQYF
CDR3nt: TGTGCCAGCAGCTTACAAAAGATCTACGAGCAGTACTTC
d_gene: -
v_gene: TRBV7-2
abundance: -
j_gene: TRBJ2-7

CDR3aa: CATEEGHSQEQFF
CDR3nt: TGTGCCACCGAGGAGGGCCACTCCCAGGAGCAGTTCTTC
d_gene: -
v_gene: TRBV24-1
abundance: -
j_gene: TRBJ2-1

CDR3aa: CASSFRRGDEQFF
CDR3nt: TGTGCCAGCAGTTTTCGAAGGGGCGATGAGCAGTTCTTC
d_gene: -
v_gene: TRBV12-3/TRBV12-4
abundance: -
j_gene: TRBJ2-1

CDR3aa: CASSYPRDRVDTQYF
CDR3nt: TGTGCCAGCAGTTACCCCCGGGACAGGGTCGATACGCAGTATTTT
d_gene: TRBD1
v_gene: TRBV6-6
abundance: -
j_gene: TRBJ2-3